The clone carrying this T cell receptor (beta chain) was picked up one time. Its target is not known. The data derive from a study of esophageal squamous cell carcinoma under preoperative chemotherapy. Study results and limitations: Clonal contraction, more than amplification, hit abundant clones after paclitaxel-nedaplatin. Peripheral T cells showed a significant TCR diversity increase after chemotherapy, unlike tumor-infiltrating lymphocytes.

Using its own MiXCR run on the PCR reads, TCRdb lists one record per CDR3 protein. The sample holds 32,000 or so distinct CDR3 sequences, under 60% seen once. There are 16 residues in the CDR3. Germline CDR1 and CDR2: WNHNN and SYGVQD (reference sequence). The J segment lost 2 bases and the V segment lost 4 bases, leaving 4 bases of the junction unmatched. Described time point: after preoperative PTX-NDP chemotherapy. Preoperative chemotherapy with paclitaxel-nedaplatin was given to patients before surgery. Collection took place from a patient given preoperative chemotherapy. This sequence was found in a human donor with esophageal squamous cell carcinoma. The donor label of this sample is uncertain. This chain joins TRBV10-1 and TRBJ2-3; TRBD2 agrees at 12 bases. The CDR3 DNA sequence: TGCGCCAGCAGTGTTACTAGCGGGAGGACCACAGATACGCAGTATTTT. Its translation: CASSVTSGRTTDTQYF.